A selection of T cell receptor beta chains follows, all from one sample in a study of cytotoxic CD8 clonotypes in ibrutinib-treated CLL. Here immunoSEQ multiplex PCR was the method, and the copy in TCRdb shows in-frame clones only, minus some. The table shows approximately 330,000 clones, with 70% to 80% occurring only once. This sample comprised PBMCs, obtained before ibrutinib treatment. These receptors were collected from a human donor with chronic lymphocytic leukemia. Each CDR3 is given with its conserved first and last residue. A D gene is named only where the DNA matches it firmly. The size entry is marked missing in some rows and otherwise reads once, few, many or a size class.

D gene: NA; V gene: TRBV19; clone size: once; J gene: TRBJ2-5; CDR3 protein: CASSIRGYQETQYF; CDR3 DNA: TGTGCCAGTAGTATAAGGGGGTACCAAGAGACCCAGTACTTC
D gene: NA; V gene: TRBV29-1; clone size: once; J gene: TRBJ2-1; CDR3 protein: CSVDLQFHEQFF; CDR3 DNA: TGCAGCGTTGACTTGCAATTCCATGAGCAGTTCTTC
D gene: NA; V gene: TRBV7-3; clone size: NA; J gene: TRBJ1-2; CDR3 protein: CASSIGQGPDYGYTF; CDR3 DNA: TGTGCCAGCAGCATAGGACAAGGCCCAGACTATGGCTACACCTTC
D gene: TRBD2; V gene: TRBV9; clone size: NA; J gene: TRBJ2-7; CDR3 protein: CASSVGTSGRGSYEQYF; CDR3 DNA: TGTGCCAGCAGCGTAGGGACTAGCGGGAGAGGGTCCTACGAGCAGTACTTC
D gene: NA; V gene: TRBV2; clone size: NA; J gene: TRBJ1-1; CDR3 protein: CASSELGQRNTEAFF; CDR3 DNA: TGTGCCAGCAGTGAACTTGGACAAAGAAACACTGAAGCTTTCTTT
D gene: TRBD1; V gene: TRBV5-1; clone size: NA; J gene: TRBJ2-7; CDR3 protein: CASSVRQGSREQYF; CDR3 DNA: TGCGCCAGCAGCGTCCGACAGGGGTCGAGAGAGCAGTACTTC
D gene: NA; V gene: TRBV15; clone size: NA; J gene: TRBJ2-7; CDR3 protein: CATSRDITRGQYF; CDR3 DNA: TGTGCCACCAGCAGAGATATAACCAGAGGGCAGTACTTC
D gene: TRBD2; V gene: TRBV10-3; clone size: NA; J gene: TRBJ2-3; CDR3 protein: CAISEPTSGSGTDTQYF; CDR3 DNA: TGTGCCATCAGTGAACCGACTAGCGGGAGTGGGACAGATACGCAGTATTTT
D gene: NA; V gene: TRBV30; clone size: NA; J gene: TRBJ1-3; CDR3 protein: CAWSVRGENTIYF; CDR3 DNA: TGTGCCTGGAGTGTACGGGGGGAGAACACCATATATTTT
D gene: TRBD2; V gene: TRBV27; clone size: NA; J gene: TRBJ2-7; CDR3 protein: CASSLLSARLAGVYEQYF; CDR3 DNA: TGTGCCAGCAGTTTATTAAGCGCTAGACTAGCGGGCGTCTACGAGCAGTACTTC
D gene: NA; V gene: TRBV9; clone size: NA; J gene: TRBJ2-1; CDR3 protein: CASSVDGRVYNEQFF; CDR3 DNA: TGTGCCAGCAGCGTAGACGGGAGAGTCTACAATGAGCAGTTCTTC
D gene: TRBD2; V gene: TRBV2; clone size: NA; J gene: TRBJ2-2; CDR3 protein: CASSEALGASGRNTGELFF; CDR3 DNA: TGTGCCAGCAGTGAAGCGCTCGGGGCTAGCGGGCGAAACACCGGGGAGCTGTTTTTT
D gene: NA; V gene: TRBV5-1; clone size: NA; J gene: TRBJ2-3; CDR3 protein: CASSLVQRRVGTDTQYF; CDR3 DNA: TGCGCCAGCAGCTTGGTTCAGAGAAGGGTCGGCACAGATACGCAGTATTTT
D gene: TRBD2; V gene: TRBV15; clone size: NA; J gene: TRBJ2-5; CDR3 protein: CATSRGNIQLAGFETQYF; CDR3 DNA: TGTGCCACCAGCAGAGGGAATATTCAGCTAGCGGGATTCGAGACCCAGTACTTC
D gene: NA; V gene: TRBV6-1; clone size: NA; J gene: TRBJ1-1; CDR3 protein: CASSSVGASGAFF; CDR3 DNA: TGTGCCAGCAGTTCAGTTGGGGCTTCTGGAGCTTTCTTT
D gene: TRBD1; V gene: TRBV7-8; clone size: NA; J gene: TRBJ1-2; CDR3 protein: CASSLAGVTGGNYGYTF; CDR3 DNA: TGTGCCAGCAGCTTAGCGGGAGTAACAGGGGGAAACTATGGCTACACCTTC
D gene: NA; V gene: TRBV5-6; clone size: NA; J gene: TRBJ1-3; CDR3 protein: CASSLSQGNTIYF; CDR3 DNA: TGTGCCAGCAGCTTGAGTCAGGGGAACACCATATATTTT
D gene: NA; V gene: TRBV7-2; clone size: NA; J gene: TRBJ1-2; CDR3 protein: CASSLVSGNRPANYGYTF; CDR3 DNA: TGTGCCAGCAGCTTAGTTTCAGGGAACAGGCCAGCTAACTATGGCTACACCTTC
D gene: NA; V gene: TRBV6-1; clone size: NA; J gene: TRBJ2-3; CDR3 protein: CASSTGFRTDTQYF; CDR3 DNA: TGTGCCAGCAGTACGGGGTTCCGCACAGATACGCAGTATTTT
D gene: TRBD2; V gene: TRBV9; clone size: NA; J gene: TRBJ2-7; CDR3 protein: CASSVVSGSIEQYF; CDR3 DNA: TGTGCCAGCAGCGTAGTTAGCGGGAGCATCGAGCAGTACTTC
D gene: NA; V gene: TRBV6-5; clone size: NA; J gene: TRBJ2-7; CDR3 protein: CASSYNLRGYEQYF; CDR3 DNA: TGTGCCAGCAGTTACAATCTTAGAGGCTACGAGCAGTACTTC
D gene: NA; V gene: TRBV5-4; clone size: NA; J gene: TRBJ2-1; CDR3 protein: CASSPETDNEQFF; CDR3 DNA: TGTGCCAGCAGCCCAGAAACCGACAATGAGCAGTTCTTC
D gene: NA; V gene: TRBV10-1; clone size: NA; J gene: TRBJ2-7; CDR3 protein: CASSEAGWGSEQYF; CDR3 DNA: TGCGCCAGCAGTGAGGCCGGGTGGGGGAGCGAGCAGTACTTC
D gene: NA; V gene: TRBV4-1; clone size: NA; J gene: TRBJ1-2; CDR3 protein: CASQSQPGPNYGYTF; CDR3 DNA: TGCGCCAGCCAGAGTCAGCCGGGGCCTAACTATGGCTACACCTTC
D gene: NA; V gene: TRBV28; clone size: once; J gene: TRBJ1-1; CDR3 protein: CASSLYGTEAFF; CDR3 DNA: TGTGCCAGCAGTTTGTACGGAACTGAAGCTTTCTTT
D gene: NA; V gene: TRBV2; clone size: NA; J gene: TRBJ2-7; CDR3 protein: CASNTDYEQYF; CDR3 DNA: TGTGCCAGCAATACGGATTACGAGCAGTACTTC
D gene: NA; V gene: TRBV2; clone size: NA; J gene: TRBJ1-5; CDR3 protein: CASSDRVGNQPQHF; CDR3 DNA: TGTGCCAGCAGTGACAGAGTGGGCAATCAGCCCCAGCATTTT
D gene: TRBD1; V gene: TRBV4-2; clone size: NA; J gene: TRBJ1-4; CDR3 protein: CASSQWTGLSEKLFF; CDR3 DNA: TGTGCCAGCAGCCAATGGACAGGGTTGTCTGAAAAACTGTTTTTT
D gene: NA; V gene: TRBV5-1; clone size: many; J gene: TRBJ2-3; CDR3 protein: CASSLGQSTDTQYF; CDR3 DNA: TGCGCCAGCAGCTTGGGACAGAGCACAGATACGCAGTATTTT
D gene: NA; V gene: TRBV28; clone size: NA; J gene: TRBJ2-1; CDR3 protein: CASGAGDPYNEQFF; CDR3 DNA: TGTGCCAGCGGTGCAGGTGACCCCTACAATGAGCAGTTCTTC
D gene: TRBD2; V gene: TRBV4-1; clone size: NA; J gene: TRBJ2-7; CDR3 protein: CASSQDWLAGGTYEQYF; CDR3 DNA: TGCGCCAGCAGCCAAGATTGGCTAGCGGGAGGGACCTACGAGCAGTACTTC
D gene: NA; V gene: TRBV25-1; clone size: NA; J gene: TRBJ2-3; CDR3 protein: CASSFRTDRTDTQYF; CDR3 DNA: TGTGCCAGCAGTTTCCGGACGGACCGCACAGATACGCAGTATTTT
D gene: NA; V gene: TRBV10-2; clone size: NA; J gene: TRBJ2-1; CDR3 protein: CASRGDSSGYNEQFF; CDR3 DNA: TGCGCCAGCAGAGGGGACTCCTCAGGCTACAATGAGCAGTTCTTC
D gene: NA; V gene: TRBV25-1; clone size: NA; J gene: TRBJ2-2; CDR3 protein: CASSKNTGELFF; CDR3 DNA: TGTGCCAGCAGCAAGAACACCGGGGAGCTGTTTTTT
D gene: NA; V gene: TRBV11-2; clone size: NA; J gene: TRBJ2-7; CDR3 protein: CASSLTGKTYEQYF; CDR3 DNA: TGTGCCAGCAGCCTAACCGGGAAGACCTACGAGCAGTACTTC
D gene: NA; V gene: TRBV27; clone size: NA; J gene: TRBJ1-2; CDR3 protein: CASSLYGQLGYGYTF; CDR3 DNA: TGTGCCAGCAGTTTATACGGACAGTTAGGGTATGGCTACACCTTC
D gene: NA; V gene: TRBV6-5; clone size: few; J gene: TRBJ1-2; CDR3 protein: CASSYSIYGGGYTF; CDR3 DNA: TGTGCCAGCAGTTACTCGATATACGGCGGAGGCTACACCTTC
D gene: NA; V gene: TRBV2; clone size: NA; J gene: TRBJ1-2; CDR3 protein: CASSVAGYDGYTF; CDR3 DNA: TGTGCCAGCAGTGTTGCAGGGTATGATGGCTACACCTTC
D gene: NA; V gene: TRBV4-1; clone size: once; J gene: TRBJ2-7; CDR3 protein: CASSRDGGYEQYF; CDR3 DNA: TGCGCCAGCAGCCGGGACGGAGGGTACGAGCAGTACTTC
D gene: TRBD2; V gene: TRBV5-1; clone size: few; J gene: TRBJ2-5; CDR3 protein: CASSSTSDGETQYF; CDR3 DNA: TGCGCCAGCAGCTCGACTAGCGATGGGGAGACCCAGTACTTC
D gene: TRBD2; V gene: TRBV27; clone size: NA; J gene: TRBJ2-7; CDR3 protein: CASGLAGVPLVYEQYF; CDR3 DNA: TGTGCCAGCGGACTAGCGGGAGTCCCTCTAGTCTACGAGCAGTACTTC
D gene: NA; V gene: TRBV27; clone size: NA; J gene: TRBJ1-3; CDR3 protein: CASSLSSGNTIYF; CDR3 DNA: TGTGCCAGCAGTTTATCGTCTGGAAACACCATATATTTT
D gene: NA; V gene: TRBV19; clone size: NA; J gene: TRBJ2-1; CDR3 protein: CASWGDFYNEQFF; CDR3 DNA: TGTGCCAGTTGGGGCGACTTCTACAATGAGCAGTTCTTC
D gene: NA; V gene: TRBV19; clone size: NA; J gene: TRBJ2-7; CDR3 protein: CASSPYVGAEQYF; CDR3 DNA: TGTGCCAGTAGTCCCTACGTTGGGGCCGAGCAGTACTTC
D gene: NA; V gene: TRBV19; clone size: NA; J gene: TRBJ1-2; CDR3 protein: CATETGGSVYGYTF; CDR3 DNA: TGTGCCACCGAGACAGGCGGAAGTGTCTATGGCTACACCTTC
D gene: NA; V gene: TRBV27; clone size: few; J gene: TRBJ2-3; CDR3 protein: CASATSTDTQYF; CDR3 DNA: TGTGCCAGCGCGACTAGCACAGATACGCAGTATTTT
D gene: TRBD1; V gene: TRBV27; clone size: NA; J gene: TRBJ2-1; CDR3 protein: CASSAPGQGKDEQFF; CDR3 DNA: TGTGCCAGCAGTGCCCCGGGACAGGGTAAGGATGAGCAGTTCTTC
D gene: NA; V gene: TRBV10-3; clone size: NA; J gene: TRBJ2-7; CDR3 protein: CAISDPRDTFYEQYF; CDR3 DNA: TGTGCCATCAGTGACCCTCGGGACACGTTCTACGAGCAGTACTTC
D gene: NA; V gene: TRBV5-1; clone size: NA; J gene: TRBJ2-2; CDR3 protein: CASSLDDWNTGELFF; CDR3 DNA: TGCGCCAGCAGCTTAGACGACTGGAACACCGGGGAGCTGTTTTTT
D gene: NA; V gene: TRBV7-6; clone size: NA; J gene: TRBJ2-2; CDR3 protein: CASSLVRTGELFF; CDR3 DNA: TGTGCCAGCAGCTTAGTCCGTACCGGGGAGCTGTTTTTT